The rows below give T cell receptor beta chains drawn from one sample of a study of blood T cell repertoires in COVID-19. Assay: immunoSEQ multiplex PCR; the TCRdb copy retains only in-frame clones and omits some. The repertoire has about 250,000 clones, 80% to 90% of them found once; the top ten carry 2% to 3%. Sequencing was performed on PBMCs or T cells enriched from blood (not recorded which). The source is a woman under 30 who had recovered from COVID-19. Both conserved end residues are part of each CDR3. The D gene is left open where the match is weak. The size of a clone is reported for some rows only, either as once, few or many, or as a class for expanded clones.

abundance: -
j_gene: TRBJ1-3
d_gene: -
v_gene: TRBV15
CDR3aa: CATQSGNTIYF
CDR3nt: TGTGCCACTCAATCTGGAAACACCATATATTTT

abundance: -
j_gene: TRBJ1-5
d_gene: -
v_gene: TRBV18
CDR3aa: CASSSQQDISNQPQHF
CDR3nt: TGTGCCAGCTCATCCCAACAGGACATTAGCAATCAGCCCCAGCATTTT

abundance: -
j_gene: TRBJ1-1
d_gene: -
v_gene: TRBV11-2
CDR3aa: CASSLGQTAEAFF
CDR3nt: TGTGCCAGCAGCCTAGGACAGACCGCAGAAGCTTTCTTT

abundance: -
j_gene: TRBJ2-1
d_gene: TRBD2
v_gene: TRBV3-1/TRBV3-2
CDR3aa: CASSQATTSGGYNEQFF
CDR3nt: TGTGCCAGCAGCCAAGCCACGACTAGCGGGGGGTACAATGAGCAGTTCTTC

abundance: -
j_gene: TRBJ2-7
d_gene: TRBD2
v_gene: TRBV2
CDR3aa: CASSDGEGSSYEQYF
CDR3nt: TGTGCCAGCAGTGACGGGGAGGGTAGCTCCTACGAGCAGTACTTC

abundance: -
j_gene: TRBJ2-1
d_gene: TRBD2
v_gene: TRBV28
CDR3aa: CASLLAGGYNEQFF
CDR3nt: TGTGCCAGCTTGCTAGCGGGGGGGTACAATGAGCAGTTCTTC

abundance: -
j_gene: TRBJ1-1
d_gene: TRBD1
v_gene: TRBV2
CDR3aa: CASSEDRGTEAFF
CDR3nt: TGTGCCAGCAGTGAAGACAGGGGCACTGAAGCTTTCTTT

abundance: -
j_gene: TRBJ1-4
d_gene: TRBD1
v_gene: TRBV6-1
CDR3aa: CASSDRGRANEKLFF
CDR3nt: TGTGCCAGCAGTGACAGGGGGCGTGCTAATGAAAAACTGTTTTTT

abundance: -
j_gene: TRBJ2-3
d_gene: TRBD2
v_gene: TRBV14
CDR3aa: CASSGYSGLGRDTQYF
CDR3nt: TGTGCCAGCAGCGGCTACTCGGGACTAGGAAGAGATACGCAGTATTTT

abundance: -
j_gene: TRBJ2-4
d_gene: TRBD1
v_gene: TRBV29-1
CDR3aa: CSVGTGGNIQYF
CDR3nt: TGCAGCGTTGGGACAGGGGGGAACATTCAGTACTTC

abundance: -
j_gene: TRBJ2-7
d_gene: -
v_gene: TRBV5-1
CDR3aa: CASSLSQVSEQYF
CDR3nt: TGCGCCAGCAGCTTGTCCCAGGTGAGCGAGCAGTACTTC

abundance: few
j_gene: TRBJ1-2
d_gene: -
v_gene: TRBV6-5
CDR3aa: CASSEMGRGGGYTF
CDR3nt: TGTGCCAGCAGCGAGATGGGCAGGGGCGGTGGCTACACCTTC

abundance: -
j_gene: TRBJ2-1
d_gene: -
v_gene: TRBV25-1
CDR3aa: CASSESREQFF
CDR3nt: TGTGCCAGCAGTGAATCACGGGAGCAGTTCTTC

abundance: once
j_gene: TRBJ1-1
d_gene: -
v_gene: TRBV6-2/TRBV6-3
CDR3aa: CASSSISRNTEAFF
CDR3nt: TGTGCCAGCAGTTCCATATCCAGAAACACTGAAGCTTTCTTT

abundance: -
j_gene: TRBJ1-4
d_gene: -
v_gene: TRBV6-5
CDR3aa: CASSHGRATNEKLFF
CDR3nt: TGTGCCAGCAGCCACGGCAGGGCAACTAATGAAAAACTGTTTTTT

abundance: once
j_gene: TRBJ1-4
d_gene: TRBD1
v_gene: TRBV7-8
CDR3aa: CASSLRGQGAPLFF
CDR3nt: TGTGCCAGCAGCTTAAGAGGCCAGGGGGCGCCTCTGTTTTTT

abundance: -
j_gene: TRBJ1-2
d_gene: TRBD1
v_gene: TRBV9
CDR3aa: CASSADREQGYGYTF
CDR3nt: TGTGCCAGCAGCGCCGACAGGGAGCAGGGATATGGCTACACCTTC

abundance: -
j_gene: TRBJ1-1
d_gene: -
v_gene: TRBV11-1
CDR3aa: CASSLSGAEAFF
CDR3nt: TGTGCCAGCAGCTTGTCCGGGGCTGAAGCTTTCTTT

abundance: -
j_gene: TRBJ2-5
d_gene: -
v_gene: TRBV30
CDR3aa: CAWGQSLNAETQYF
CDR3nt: TGTGCCTGGGGACAGAGCCTGAATGCGGAGACCCAGTACTTC

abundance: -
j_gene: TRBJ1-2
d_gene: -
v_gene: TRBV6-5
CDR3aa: CAGSLGGWDGYTF
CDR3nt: TGTGCCGGATCCCTAGGAGGATGGGATGGCTACACCTTC

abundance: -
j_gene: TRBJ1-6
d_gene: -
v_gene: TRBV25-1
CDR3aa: CASNEAGIGSPLHF
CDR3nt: TGTGCCAGCAACGAGGCAGGGATTGGGTCACCCCTCCACTTT

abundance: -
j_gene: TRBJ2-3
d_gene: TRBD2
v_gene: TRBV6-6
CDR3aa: CASSFLAGTQGNTQYF
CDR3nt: TGTGCCAGCAGCTTCCTAGCGGGGACCCAGGGGAATACGCAGTATTTT

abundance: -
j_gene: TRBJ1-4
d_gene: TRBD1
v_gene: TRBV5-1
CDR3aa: CASSLAGQGGEKLFF
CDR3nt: TGCGCCAGCAGCTTGGCCGGACAGGGTGGAGAAAAACTGTTTTTT

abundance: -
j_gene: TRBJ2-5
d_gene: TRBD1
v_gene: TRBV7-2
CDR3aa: CASSQQGAGETQYF
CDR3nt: TGTGCCAGCAGCCAACAGGGGGCGGGGGAGACCCAGTACTTC

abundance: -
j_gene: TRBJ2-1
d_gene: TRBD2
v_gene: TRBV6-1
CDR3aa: CASSDLELAGMYNEQFF
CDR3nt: TGTGCCAGCAGTGATTTAGAACTAGCGGGAATGTACAATGAGCAGTTCTTC

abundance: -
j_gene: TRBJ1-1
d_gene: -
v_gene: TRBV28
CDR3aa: CASSFPTDMNTEAFF
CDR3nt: TGTGCCAGCAGTTTCCCGACAGACATGAACACTGAAGCTTTCTTT

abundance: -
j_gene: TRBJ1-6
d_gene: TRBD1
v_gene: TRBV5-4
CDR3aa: CASSSLLGTGNGSPLHF
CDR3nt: TGTGCCAGCAGCTCCTTATTGGGGACAGGGAACGGTTCACCCCTCCACTTT

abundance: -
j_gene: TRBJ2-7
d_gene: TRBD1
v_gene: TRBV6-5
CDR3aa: CASSMGQSSSYEQYF
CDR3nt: TGTGCCAGCAGCATGGGACAGTCAAGCTCCTACGAGCAGTACTTC

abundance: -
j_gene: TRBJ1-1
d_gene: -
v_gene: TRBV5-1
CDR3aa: CASSLVPGNTEAFF
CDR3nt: TGCGCCAGCAGCTTGGTGCCGGGGAACACTGAAGCTTTCTTT

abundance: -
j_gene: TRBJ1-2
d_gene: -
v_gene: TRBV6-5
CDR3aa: CATRQADNYGYTF
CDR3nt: TGTGCCACTCGACAGGCCGACAACTATGGCTACACCTTC

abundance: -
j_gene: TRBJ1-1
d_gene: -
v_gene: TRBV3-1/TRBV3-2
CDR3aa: CASSQVMGHAEAFF
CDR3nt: TGTGCCAGCAGCCAAGTTATGGGACACGCTGAAGCTTTCTTT

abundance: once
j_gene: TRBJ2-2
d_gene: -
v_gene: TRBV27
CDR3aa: CASSYPGGELFF
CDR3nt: TGTGCCAGCAGTTATCCAGGCGGGGAGCTGTTTTTT

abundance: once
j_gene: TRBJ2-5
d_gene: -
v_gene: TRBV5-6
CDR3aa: CASSGTPQETQYF
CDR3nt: TGTGCCAGCAGTGGGACACCACAAGAGACCCAGTACTTC

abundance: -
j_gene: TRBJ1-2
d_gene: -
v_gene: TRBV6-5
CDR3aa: CASSTAGGGYTF
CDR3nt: TGTGCCAGCAGCACAGCCGGTGGTGGCTACACCTTC

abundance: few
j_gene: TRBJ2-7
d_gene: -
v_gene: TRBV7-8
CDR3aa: CASSRTYEQYF
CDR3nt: TGTGCCAGCAGCCGTACCTACGAGCAGTACTTC

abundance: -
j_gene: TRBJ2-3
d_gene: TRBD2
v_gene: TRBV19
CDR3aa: CASSIGTSGGHTDTQYF
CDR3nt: TGTGCCAGTAGTATAGGGACTAGCGGGGGACACACAGATACGCAGTATTTT

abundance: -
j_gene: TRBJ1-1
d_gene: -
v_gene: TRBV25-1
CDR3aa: CASRTMLGRNTEAFF
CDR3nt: TGTGCCAGCAGGACGATGTTGGGGAGGAACACTGAAGCTTTCTTT

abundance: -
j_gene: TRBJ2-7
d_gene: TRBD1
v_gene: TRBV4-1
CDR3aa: CASSQGTGRTYEQYF
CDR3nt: TGCGCCAGCAGCCAGGGGACAGGGAGGACCTACGAGCAGTACTTC

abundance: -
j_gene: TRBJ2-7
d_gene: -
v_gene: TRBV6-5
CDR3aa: CASSSDGGTYEQYF
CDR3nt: TGTGCCAGCAGTTCGGACGGGGGTACCTACGAGCAGTACTTC

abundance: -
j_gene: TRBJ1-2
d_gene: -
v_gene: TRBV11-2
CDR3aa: CASSLASPTGGYTF
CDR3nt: TGTGCCAGCAGCTTAGCTTCCCCCACGGGTGGCTACACCTTC

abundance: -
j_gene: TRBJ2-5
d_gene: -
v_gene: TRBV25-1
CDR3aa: CASSELGAQETQYF
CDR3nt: TGTGCCAGCAGTGAATTAGGGGCTCAAGAGACCCAGTACTTC

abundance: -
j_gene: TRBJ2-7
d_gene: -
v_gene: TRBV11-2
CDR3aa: CASSPTGFREQYF
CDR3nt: TGTGCCAGCAGCCCCACAGGGTTCAGGGAGCAGTACTTC

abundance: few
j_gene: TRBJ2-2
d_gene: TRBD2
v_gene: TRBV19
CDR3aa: CASSIFVQRGGELFF
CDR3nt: TGTGCCAGTAGTATATTCGTACAGCGGGGCGGGGAGCTGTTTTTT

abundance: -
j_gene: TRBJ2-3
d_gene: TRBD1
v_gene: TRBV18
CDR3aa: CASSLNSRTGAGTQYF
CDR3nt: TGTGCCAGCTCACTTAATTCTAGGACAGGGGCGGGTACGCAGTATTTT

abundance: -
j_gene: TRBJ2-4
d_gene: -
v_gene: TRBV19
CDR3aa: CASSPGALPAKNIQYF
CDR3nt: TGTGCCAGTAGTCCGGGAGCATTACCAGCCAAAAACATTCAGTACTTC

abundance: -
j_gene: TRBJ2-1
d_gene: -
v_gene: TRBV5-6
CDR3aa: CASSLAQGLAWQFF
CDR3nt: TGTGCCAGCAGCTTGGCTCAGGGCCTGGCTTGGCAGTTCTTC

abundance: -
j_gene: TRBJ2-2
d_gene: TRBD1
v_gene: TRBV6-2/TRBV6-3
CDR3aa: CASSQGQFTGELFF
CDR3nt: TGTGCCAGCAGTCAGGGACAGTTCACCGGGGAGCTGTTTTTT

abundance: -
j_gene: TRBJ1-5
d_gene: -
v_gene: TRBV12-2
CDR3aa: CASRLFDRGSNSNQPQHF
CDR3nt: TGTGCAAGTCGCTTATTTGACAGGGGATCAAATAGCAATCAGCCCCAGCATTTT

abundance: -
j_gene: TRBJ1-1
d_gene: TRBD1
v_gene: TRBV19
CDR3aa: CASRRQGLEAFF
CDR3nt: TGTGCCAGTAGGAGACAGGGGCTCGAAGCTTTCTTT

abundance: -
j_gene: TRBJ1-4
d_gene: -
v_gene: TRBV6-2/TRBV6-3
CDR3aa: CASSYGFEGNEKLFF
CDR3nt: TGTGCCAGCAGTTACGGTTTCGAGGGTAATGAAAAACTGTTTTTT

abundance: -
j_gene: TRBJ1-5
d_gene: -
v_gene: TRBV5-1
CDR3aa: CASSLDAYSNQPQHF
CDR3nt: TGCGCCAGCAGCTTGGACGCCTATAGCAATCAGCCCCAGCATTTT

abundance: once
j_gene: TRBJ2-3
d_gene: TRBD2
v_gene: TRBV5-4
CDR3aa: CASSPSSGSTQYF
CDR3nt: TGTGCCAGCAGCCCGTCGAGCGGGAGTACGCAGTATTTT

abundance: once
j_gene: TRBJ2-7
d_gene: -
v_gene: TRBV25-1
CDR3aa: CATQTEDSYEQYF
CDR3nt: TGTGCCACACAGACAGAGGACTCCTACGAGCAGTACTTC

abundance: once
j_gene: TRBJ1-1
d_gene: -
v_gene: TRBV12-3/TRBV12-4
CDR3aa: CASRMGGEAFF
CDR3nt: TGTGCCAGCAGAATGGGAGGTGAAGCTTTCTTT

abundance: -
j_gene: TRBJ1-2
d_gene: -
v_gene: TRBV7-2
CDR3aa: CASSLQGAHYGYTF
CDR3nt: TGTGCCAGCAGCCTACAGGGCGCTCACTATGGCTACACCTTC